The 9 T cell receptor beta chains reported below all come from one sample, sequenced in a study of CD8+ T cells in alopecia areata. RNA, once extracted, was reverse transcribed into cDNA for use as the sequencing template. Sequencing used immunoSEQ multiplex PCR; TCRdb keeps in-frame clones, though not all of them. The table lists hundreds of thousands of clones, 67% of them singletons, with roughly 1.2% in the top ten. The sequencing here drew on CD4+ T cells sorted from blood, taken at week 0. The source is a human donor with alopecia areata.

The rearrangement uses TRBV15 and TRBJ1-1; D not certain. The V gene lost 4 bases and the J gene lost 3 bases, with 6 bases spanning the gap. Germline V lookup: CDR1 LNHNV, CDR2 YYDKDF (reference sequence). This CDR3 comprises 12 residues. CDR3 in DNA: TGTGCCACCAGCATAACATACACTGAAGCTTTCTTT. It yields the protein CATSITYTEAFF. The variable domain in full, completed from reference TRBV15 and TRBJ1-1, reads DAMVIQNPRYQVTQFGKPVTLSCSQTLNHNVMYWYQQKSSQAPKLLFHYYDKDFNNEADTPDNFQSRRPNTSFCFLDIRSPGLGDTAMYLCATSITYTEAFFGQGTRLTVV.

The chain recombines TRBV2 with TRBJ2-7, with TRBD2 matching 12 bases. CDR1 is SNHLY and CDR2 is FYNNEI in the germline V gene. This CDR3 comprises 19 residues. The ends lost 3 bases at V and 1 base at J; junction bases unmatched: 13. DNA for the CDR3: TGTGCCAGCAGTGACCGGCTAGCGGGGGGGCTGTTGAGATCCTACGAGCAGTACTTC. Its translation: CASSDRLAGGLLRSYEQYF.

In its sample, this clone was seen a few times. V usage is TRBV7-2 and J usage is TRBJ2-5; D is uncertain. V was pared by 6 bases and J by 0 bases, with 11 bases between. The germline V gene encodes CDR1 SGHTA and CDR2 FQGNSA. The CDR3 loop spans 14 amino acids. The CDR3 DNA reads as TGTGCCAGCAGACAAAAATCCCACCAAGAGACCCAGTACTTC. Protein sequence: CASRQKSHQETQYF.

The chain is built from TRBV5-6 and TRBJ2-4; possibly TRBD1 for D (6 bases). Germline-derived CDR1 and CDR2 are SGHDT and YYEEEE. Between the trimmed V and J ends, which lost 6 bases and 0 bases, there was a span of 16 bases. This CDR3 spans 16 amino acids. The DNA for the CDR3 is TGTGCCAGCAAGGAGGACAGTTTTAGAGCCAAAAACATTCAGTACTTC. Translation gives CASKEDSFRAKNIQYF.

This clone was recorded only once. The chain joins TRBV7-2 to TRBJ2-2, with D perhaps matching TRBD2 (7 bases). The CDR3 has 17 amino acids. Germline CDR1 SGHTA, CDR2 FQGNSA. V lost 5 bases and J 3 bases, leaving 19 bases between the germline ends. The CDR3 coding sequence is TGTGCCAGCAGCCCGAGTCCTAGGGGGGGACACACCGGGGAGCTGTTTTTT. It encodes CASSPSPRGGHTGELFF.

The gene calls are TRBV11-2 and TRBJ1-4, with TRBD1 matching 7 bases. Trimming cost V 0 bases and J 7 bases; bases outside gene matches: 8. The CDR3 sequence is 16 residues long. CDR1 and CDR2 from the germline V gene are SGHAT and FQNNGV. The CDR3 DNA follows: TGTGCCAGCAGCTTAGATTTACACAGGGGACGTGAAAAACTGTTTTTT. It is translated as CASSLDLHRGREKLFF.

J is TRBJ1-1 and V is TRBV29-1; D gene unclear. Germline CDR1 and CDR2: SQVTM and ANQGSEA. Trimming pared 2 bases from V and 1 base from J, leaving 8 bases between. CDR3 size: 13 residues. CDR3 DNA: TGCAGCGTTGAAAGGGAATGGAACACTGAAGCTTTCTTT. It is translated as CSVEREWNTEAFF.

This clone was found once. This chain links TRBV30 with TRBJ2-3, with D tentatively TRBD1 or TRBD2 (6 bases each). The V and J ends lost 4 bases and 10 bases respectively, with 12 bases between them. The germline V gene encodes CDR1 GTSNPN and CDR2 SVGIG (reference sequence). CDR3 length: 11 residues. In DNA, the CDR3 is TGTGCCTGGACGGGGGCGGTTGCGCAGTATTTT. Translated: CAWTGAVAQYF.

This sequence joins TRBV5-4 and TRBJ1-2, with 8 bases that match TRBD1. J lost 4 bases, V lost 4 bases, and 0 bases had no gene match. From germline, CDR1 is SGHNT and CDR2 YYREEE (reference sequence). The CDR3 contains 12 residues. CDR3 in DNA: TGTGCCAGCAGCACAGGGGGCTATGGCTACACCTTC. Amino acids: CASSTGGYGYTF. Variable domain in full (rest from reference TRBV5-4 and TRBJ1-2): ETGVTQSPTHLIKTRGQQVTLRCSSQSGHNTVSWYQQALGQGPQFIFQYYREEENGRGNFPPRFSGLQFPNYSSELNVNALELDDSALYLCASSTGGYGYTFGSGTRLTVV.